This T cell receptor (beta chain) was sequenced during a study of cytomegalovirus exposure and HLA in healthy donors. Findings of the study overall: Later genetic work tied a missense DCLRE1C variant to beta-chain V and J trimming.

13 Jbeta primers and 60 Vbeta primers were used for the PCR. The data were produced by immunoSEQ multiplex PCR, yet TCRdb's version contains in-frame clones alone and is incomplete. The table records about 200,000 clones, roughly 68% of them present only once. Details on this clone: Antigen specificity is unknown.

The V end lost 3 bases, the J end lost 4 bases, and 10 bases lay between the germline ends. From germline, CDR1 is LNHDA and CDR2 SQIVND (reference sequence). This CDR3 comprises 14 residues. The gene calls are TRBV19 and TRBJ2-1; D is perhaps TRBD2 (7 bases). This sequence originates from a woman in her 30s in good health and CMV-seronegative. The sample consisted of PBMCs. In DNA form, the CDR3 reads TGTGCCAGTAGTATGGGGGGGGCTTACAATGAGCAGTTCTTC. Its translation is CASSMGGAYNEQFF.